This T cell receptor beta chain was identified during a study of cytotoxic CD8 clonotypes in ibrutinib-treated CLL. The study's findings and limits: Public clonotypes, found uncommonly, either contracted or stayed stable on treatment. Baseline-level clonality went beyond age-matched healthy donors and moved in step with circulating CD8+ T-cell counts.

This table comes from immunoSEQ multiplex PCR, and its TCRdb copy is limited to in-frame clones, with some not included. This sample has about 300,000 clones, with around 77% found just once. The TCR beta libraries used around 2 micrograms of genomic DNA that came from cryopreserved PBMCs. On this clone itself: What it recognizes is unknown.

The CDR3 has 12 amino acids. The germline gives CDR1 LNHDA, CDR2 SQIVND (reference sequence). V dropped 4 bases and J dropped 3 bases, with 7 bases sitting between them. The V and J genes are TRBV19 and TRBJ2-7, with a possible D match to TRBD1 (5 bases). Sequencing was performed on PBMCs, taken at disease progression, from a patient treated with ibrutinib. This TCR came from a human donor with chronic lymphocytic leukemia. CDR3 region: CASSTGYYEQYF. CDR3 bases: TGTGCCAGTAGTACAGGGTACTACGAGCAGTACTTC.